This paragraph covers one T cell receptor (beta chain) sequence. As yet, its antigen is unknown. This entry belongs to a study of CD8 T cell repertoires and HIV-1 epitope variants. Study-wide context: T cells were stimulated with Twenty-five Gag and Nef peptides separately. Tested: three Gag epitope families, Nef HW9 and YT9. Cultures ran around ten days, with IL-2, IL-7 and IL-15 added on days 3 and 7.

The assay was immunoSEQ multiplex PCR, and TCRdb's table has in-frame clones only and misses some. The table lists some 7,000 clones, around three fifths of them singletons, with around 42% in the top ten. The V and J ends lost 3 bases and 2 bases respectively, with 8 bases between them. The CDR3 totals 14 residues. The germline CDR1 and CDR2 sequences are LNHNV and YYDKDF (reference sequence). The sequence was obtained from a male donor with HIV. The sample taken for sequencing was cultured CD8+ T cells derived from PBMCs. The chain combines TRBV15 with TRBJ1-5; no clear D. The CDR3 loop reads CATSSSAGNQPQHF. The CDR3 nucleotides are TGTGCCACCAGCAGCAGTGCGGGCAATCAGCCCCAGCATTTT. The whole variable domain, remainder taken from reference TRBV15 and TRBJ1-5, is DAMVIQNPRYQVTQFGKPVTLSCSQTLNHNVMYWYQQKSSQAPKLLFHYYDKDFNNEADTPDNFQSRRPNTSFCFLDIRSPGLGDTAMYLCATSSSAGNQPQHFGDGTRLSIL.